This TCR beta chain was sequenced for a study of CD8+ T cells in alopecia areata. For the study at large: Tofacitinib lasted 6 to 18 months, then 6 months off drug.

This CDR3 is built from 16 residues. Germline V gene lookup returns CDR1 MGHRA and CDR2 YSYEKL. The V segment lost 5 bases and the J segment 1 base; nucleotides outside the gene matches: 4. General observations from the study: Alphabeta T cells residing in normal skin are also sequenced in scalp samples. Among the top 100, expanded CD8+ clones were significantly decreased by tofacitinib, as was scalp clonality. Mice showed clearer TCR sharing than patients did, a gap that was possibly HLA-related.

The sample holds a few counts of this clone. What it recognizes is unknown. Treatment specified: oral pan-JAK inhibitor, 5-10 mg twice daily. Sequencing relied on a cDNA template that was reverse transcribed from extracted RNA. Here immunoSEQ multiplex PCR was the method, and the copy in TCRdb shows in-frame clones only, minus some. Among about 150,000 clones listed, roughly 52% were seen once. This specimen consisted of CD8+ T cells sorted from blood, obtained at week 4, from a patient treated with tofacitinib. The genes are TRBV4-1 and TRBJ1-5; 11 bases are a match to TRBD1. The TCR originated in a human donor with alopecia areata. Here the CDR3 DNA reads TGCGCCAGCAGCACCAGGACAGGGGGCAGCAATCAGCCCCAGCATTTT. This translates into CASSTRTGGSNQPQHF.